This TCR beta chain was profiled in a study of T cells after yellow fever vaccination. This clonotype occurred a few times. MiXCR, run by TCRdb on the 5' RACE reads, gives a single entry per CDR3 protein. Of approximately 330,000 distinct CDR3 sequences listed, about 4% are singletons. The V segment lost 3 bases and the J segment 3 bases; nucleotides outside the gene matches: 7. CDR1 and CDR2 (germline): WSHSY, SAAADI. This CDR3 is built from 15 residues. The V and J genes are TRBV10-2 and TRBJ1-1; 7 bases agree with TRBD1. Sequenced material: PBMCs, taken 5 days after the yellow fever booster vaccination. The source is a man between 18 and 35 years old who received the YFV17D yellow fever vaccine. CDR3 DNA sequence: TGCGCCAGCAGTGAACCCGACAGGGTGGACACTGAAGCTTTCTTT. Its translation: CASSEPDRVDTEAFF.